This TCR beta chain was recorded in a study of T cells in tumors after PD-1 blockade. The wider study: Patients received pembrolizumab 200 mg every 3 weeks or cemiplimab 350 mg every 2 weeks. A subset received ongoing vismodegib 150 mg daily alongside anti-PD-1 therapy.

V dropped 7 bases and J dropped 8; count of bases not matched to a gene: 13. The V gene's germline CDR1 is MDHEN and CDR2 SYDVKM. The CDR3 has 15 amino acids. Comment on this clone: Its antigen is not identified.

The data were produced by immunoSEQ multiplex PCR, yet TCRdb's version contains in-frame clones alone and is incomplete. The table lists 30,000 to 40,000 clones, 78% of them singletons, with around 40% in the top ten. Overall study results and limits: Peripheral recruitment is suggested, as some novel exhausted tumor clones were in pre-treatment blood.

The chain carries TRBV28 and TRBJ1-2; 10 bases map to TRBD1. The sequence came from a human donor with basal cell carcinoma. Material: PBMCs, obtained before anti-PD-1 treatment. The CDR3 nucleotides are TGTGCCAGCATGTCTACCGGGACAGGGGATCGAGGCTACACCTTC. Translating gives CASMSTGTGDRGYTF.